This T cell receptor beta chain originates from a study of cytomegalovirus exposure and HLA in healthy donors. About the research overall: An analysis done earlier identified approximately 120 million unique TCR beta sequences from 200 million or so T cells. Study outcomes and limitations: Among the CMV-associated chains, three were confirmed in vitro as specific for CMV antigens.

PCR employed 60 Vbeta and 13 Jbeta primers. Sequencing used immunoSEQ multiplex PCR; TCRdb keeps in-frame clones, though not all of them. The repertoire has some 120,000 clones, approximately 10% of them found once; the top ten carry around 5%. Comment on this clone: The antigen is unknown.

Germline V gene lookup returns CDR1 ENHRY and CDR2 SYGVKD. CDR3 size: 13 residues. V was pared by 4 bases and J by 5 bases, with 10 bases between. This chain uses TRBV10-3 with TRBJ2-3, with a possible D match to TRBD1 (6 bases). This TCR came from a woman in her late teens or twenties in good health and CMV-seropositive. Source material: PBMCs. CDR3 DNA: TGTGCCATCAGTGCCCCGACAGGAGATACGCAGTATTTT. This sequence encodes CAISAPTGDTQYF.